This T cell receptor (beta chain) was observed in a study of persistence of HIV-infected CD4 T cells. At the level of the study: Multiple blood draws of up to 180 mL, except two donors with single leukapheresis.

Turning to this clone: The antigen remains undetermined.

Germline CDR1 and CDR2: SGHTA and FQGNSA. The ends were cut back, 2 bases at V and 2 bases at J, with 22 bases in the middle. The CDR3 spans 19 residues. Cells were stimulated with CMV-infected fibroblast lysates at 10 ug/mL. Sorted nonresponding memory CD4+ T cells were CD40L-negative, CD69-negative, CD45RO-high. Sequencing used immunoSEQ version 4 in survey mode. Template was genomic DNA at around 9.7 ng/uL, with up to about 1 ug used per sample. Sequencing used immunoSEQ multiplex PCR; TCRdb keeps in-frame clones, though not all of them. The sample includes 46,000 or so clones, more than 70% of them seen just once.

Sequences were derived from CD4+ T cells sorted from PBMCs after roughly 20-hour stimulation, sampled from a patient who received antiretroviral therapy. The sequence came from an adult man with HIV who was CMV-seropositive. The chain joins TRBV7-2 to TRBJ1-3; no definite D call. CDR3 amino acids: CASSLKAYSRRDAGNTIYF. The CDR3 region has the DNA TGTGCCAGCAGCTTAAAGGCCTACTCCCGAAGAGACGCTGGAAACACCATATATTTT.